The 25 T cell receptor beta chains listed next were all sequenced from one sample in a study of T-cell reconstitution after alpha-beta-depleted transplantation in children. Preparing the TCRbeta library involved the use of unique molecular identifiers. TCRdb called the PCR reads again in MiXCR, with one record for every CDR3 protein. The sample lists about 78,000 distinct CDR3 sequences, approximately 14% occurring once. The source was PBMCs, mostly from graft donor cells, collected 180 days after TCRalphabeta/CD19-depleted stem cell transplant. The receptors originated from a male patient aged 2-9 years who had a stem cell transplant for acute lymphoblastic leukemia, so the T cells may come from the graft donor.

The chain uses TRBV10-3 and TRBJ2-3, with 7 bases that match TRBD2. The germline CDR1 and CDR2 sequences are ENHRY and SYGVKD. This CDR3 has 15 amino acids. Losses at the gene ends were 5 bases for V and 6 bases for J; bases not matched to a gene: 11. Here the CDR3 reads CAISSPEAGVDTQYF. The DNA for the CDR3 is TGTGCCATCAGTTCCCCAGAGGCGGGAGTGGATACGCAGTATTTT.

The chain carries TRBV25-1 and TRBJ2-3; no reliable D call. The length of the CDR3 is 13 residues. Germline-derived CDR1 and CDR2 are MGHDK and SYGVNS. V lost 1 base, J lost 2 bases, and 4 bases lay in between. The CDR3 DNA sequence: TGTGCCAGCAGTGAATCCCCCACAGATACGCAGTATTTT. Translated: CASSESPTDTQYF.

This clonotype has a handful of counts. CDR3 protein: CAAPAGTGGLGTEAFF. The CDR3 DNA is TGTGCAGCGCCAGCCGGGACAGGGGGCTTGGGGACTGAAGCTTTCTTT. This chain uses TRBV28 with TRBJ1-1; 12 nucleotides align to TRBD1. Germline V gene data show CDR1 as MDHEN and CDR2 as SYDVKM. The CDR3 has 16 amino acids.

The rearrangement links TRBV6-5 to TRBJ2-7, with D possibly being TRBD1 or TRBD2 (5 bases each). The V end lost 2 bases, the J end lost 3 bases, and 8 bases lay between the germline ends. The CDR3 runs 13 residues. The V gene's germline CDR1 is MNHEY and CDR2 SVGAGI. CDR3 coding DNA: TGTGCCAGCAGTTACGTGAGGGGCTACGAGCAGTACTTC. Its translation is CASSYVRGYEQYF.

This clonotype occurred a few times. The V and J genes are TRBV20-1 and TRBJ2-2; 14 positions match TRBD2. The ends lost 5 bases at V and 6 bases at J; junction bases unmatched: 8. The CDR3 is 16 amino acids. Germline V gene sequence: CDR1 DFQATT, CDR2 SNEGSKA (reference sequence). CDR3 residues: CSAPRLAGGFSGELFF. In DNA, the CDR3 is TGCAGTGCTCCCCGACTAGCGGGAGGGTTCTCCGGGGAGCTGTTTTTT.

The CDR3 DNA is TGTGCCATCAGAATCGTGCAGGGGGTGGTGGACGAGCAGTACTTC. This encodes CAIRIVQGVVDEQYF. V gene TRBV10-3 combines with J gene TRBJ2-7; 7 nucleotides agree with TRBD1. Germline CDR1 reads ENHRY; CDR2 reads SYGVKD. With V trimmed by 6 bases and J by 5 bases, 13 bases remained unmatched. The CDR3 has 15 residues.

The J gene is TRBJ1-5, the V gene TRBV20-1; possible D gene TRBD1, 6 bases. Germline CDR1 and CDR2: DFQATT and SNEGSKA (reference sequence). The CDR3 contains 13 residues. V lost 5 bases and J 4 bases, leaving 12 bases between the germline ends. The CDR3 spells CSADWRGNQPQHF. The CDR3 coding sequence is TGCAGTGCTGACTGGAGGGGGAATCAGCCCCAGCATTTT.

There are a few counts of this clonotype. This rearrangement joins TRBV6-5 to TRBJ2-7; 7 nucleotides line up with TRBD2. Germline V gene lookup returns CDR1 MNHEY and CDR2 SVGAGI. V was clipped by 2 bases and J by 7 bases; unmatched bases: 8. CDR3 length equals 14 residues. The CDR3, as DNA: TGTGCCAGCAGTTACGGCTTACTAGCGAGGGAGCAGTACTTC. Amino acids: CASSYGLLAREQYF.

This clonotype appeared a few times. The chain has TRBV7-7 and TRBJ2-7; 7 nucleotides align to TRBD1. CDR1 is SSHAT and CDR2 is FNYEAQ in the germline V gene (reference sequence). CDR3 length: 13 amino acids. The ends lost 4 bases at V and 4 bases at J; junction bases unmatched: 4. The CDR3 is CASSSGQTYEQYF. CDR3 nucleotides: TGTGCCAGCAGCTCGGGACAGACATACGAGCAGTACTTC.

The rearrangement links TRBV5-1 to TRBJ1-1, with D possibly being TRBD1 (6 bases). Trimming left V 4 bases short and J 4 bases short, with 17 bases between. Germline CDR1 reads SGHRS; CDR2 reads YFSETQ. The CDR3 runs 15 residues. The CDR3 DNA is TGCGCCAGCAGCAGCGGCTCAACAGGGAGCACTGAAGCTTTCTTT. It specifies CASSSGSTGSTEAFF. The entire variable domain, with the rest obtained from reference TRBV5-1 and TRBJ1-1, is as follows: KAGVTQTPRYLIKTRGQQVTLSCSPISGHRSVSWYQQTPGQGLQFLFEYFSETQRNKGNFPGRFSGRQFSNSRSEMNVSTLELGDSALYLCASSSGSTGSTEAFFGQGTRLTVV.

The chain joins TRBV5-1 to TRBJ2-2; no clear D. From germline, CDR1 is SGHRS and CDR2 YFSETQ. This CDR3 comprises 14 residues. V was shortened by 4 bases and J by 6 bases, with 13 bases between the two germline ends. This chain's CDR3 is CASSMGINSGELFF. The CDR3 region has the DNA TGCGCCAGCAGCATGGGGATAAACTCCGGGGAGCTGTTTTTT. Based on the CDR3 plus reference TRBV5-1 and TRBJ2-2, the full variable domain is KAGVTQTPRYLIKTRGQQVTLSCSPISGHRSVSWYQQTPGQGLQFLFEYFSETQRNKGNFPGRFSGRQFSNSRSEMNVSTLELGDSALYLCASSMGINSGELFFGEGSRLTVL.

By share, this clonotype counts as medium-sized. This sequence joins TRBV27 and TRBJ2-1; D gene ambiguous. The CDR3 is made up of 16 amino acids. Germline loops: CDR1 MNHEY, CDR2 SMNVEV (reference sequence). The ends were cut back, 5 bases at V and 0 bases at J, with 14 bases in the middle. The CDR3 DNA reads TGTGCCAGCAGTCCCGGGTTGGCACCCTCCTACAATGAGCAGTTCTTC. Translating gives CASSPGLAPSYNEQFF.

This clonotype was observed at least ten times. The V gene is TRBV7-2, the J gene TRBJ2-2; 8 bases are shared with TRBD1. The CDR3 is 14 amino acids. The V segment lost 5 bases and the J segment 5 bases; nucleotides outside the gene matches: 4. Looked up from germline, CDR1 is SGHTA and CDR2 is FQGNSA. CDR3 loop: CASSRTGRTGELFF. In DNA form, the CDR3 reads TGTGCCAGCAGCCGGACAGGGAGGACCGGGGAGCTGTTTTTT. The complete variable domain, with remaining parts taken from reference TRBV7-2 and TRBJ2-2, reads GAGVSQSPSNKVTEKGKDVELRCDPISGHTALYWYRQSLGQGLEFLIYFQGNSAPDKSGLPSDRFSAERTGGSVSTLTIQRTQQEDSAVYLCASSRTGRTGELFFGEGSRLTVL.

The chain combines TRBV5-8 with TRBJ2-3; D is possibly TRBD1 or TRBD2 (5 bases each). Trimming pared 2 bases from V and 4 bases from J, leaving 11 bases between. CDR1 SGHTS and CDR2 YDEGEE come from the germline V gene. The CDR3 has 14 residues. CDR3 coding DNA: TGTGCCAGCAGCTTCCAGGGAGACGCAGATACGCAGTATTTT. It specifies CASSFQGDADTQYF.

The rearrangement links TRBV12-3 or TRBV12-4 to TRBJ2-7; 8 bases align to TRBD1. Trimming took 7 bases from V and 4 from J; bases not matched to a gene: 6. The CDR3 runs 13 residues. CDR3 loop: CASNRTGPYEQYF. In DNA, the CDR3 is TGTGCCAGCAATCGGACAGGGCCGTACGAGCAGTACTTC.

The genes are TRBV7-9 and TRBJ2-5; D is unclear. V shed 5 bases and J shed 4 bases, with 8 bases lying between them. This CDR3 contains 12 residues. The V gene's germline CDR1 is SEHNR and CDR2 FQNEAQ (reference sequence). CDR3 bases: TGTGCCAGCAGCCCGACCATAGAGACCCAGTACTTC. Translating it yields CASSPTIETQYF.

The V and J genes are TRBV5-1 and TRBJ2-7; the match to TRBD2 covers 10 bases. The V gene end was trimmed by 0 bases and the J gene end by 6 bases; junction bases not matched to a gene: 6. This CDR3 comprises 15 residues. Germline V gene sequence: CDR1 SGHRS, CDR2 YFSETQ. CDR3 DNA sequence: TGCGCCAGCAGCTTGGTGCTAGCGGGGGTTACCGAGCAGTACTTC. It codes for CASSLVLAGVTEQYF.

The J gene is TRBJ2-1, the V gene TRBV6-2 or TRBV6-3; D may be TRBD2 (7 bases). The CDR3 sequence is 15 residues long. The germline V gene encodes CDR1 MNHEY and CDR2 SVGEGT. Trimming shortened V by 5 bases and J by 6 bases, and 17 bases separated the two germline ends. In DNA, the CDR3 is TGTGCCAGCAGTCCATGGGGGGGCGTCGTCAATGAGCAGTTCTTC. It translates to CASSPWGGVVNEQFF.

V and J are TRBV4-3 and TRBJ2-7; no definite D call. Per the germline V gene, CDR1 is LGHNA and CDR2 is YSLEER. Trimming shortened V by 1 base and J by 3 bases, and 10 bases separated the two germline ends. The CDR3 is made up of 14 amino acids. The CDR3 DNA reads TGCGCCAGCAGCCAAGGGATCCGCGACTACGAGCAGTACTTC. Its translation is CASSQGIRDYEQYF.

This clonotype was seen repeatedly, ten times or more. The CDR3 bases are TGTGCCAGCTCACCAGGAATTCAAGAGACCCAGTACTTC. Its translation is CASSPGIQETQYF. This rearrangement joins TRBV18 to TRBJ2-5; no clear D. The CDR3 runs to 13 residues. The germline gives CDR1 KGHSH, CDR2 LQKENI. V shed 2 bases and J shed 2 bases, with 6 bases lying between them.

Here the CDR3 DNA reads TGTGCCAGCAGCCCAACCGGGACCCACCCTCACGAGCAGTACTTC. It is translated as CASSPTGTHPHEQYF. The V call is TRBV4-2, the J call TRBJ2-7; D could derive from TRBD1 or TRBD2 (5 bases each). The CDR3 is made up of 15 amino acids. The V gene's germline CDR1 is LGHNA and CDR2 YNFKEQ. Trimming pared 4 bases from V and 5 bases from J, leaving 18 bases between.

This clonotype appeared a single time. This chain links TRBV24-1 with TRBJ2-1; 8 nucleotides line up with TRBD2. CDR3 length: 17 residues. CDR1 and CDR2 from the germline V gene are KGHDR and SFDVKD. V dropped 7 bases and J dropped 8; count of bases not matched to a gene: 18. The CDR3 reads CATSSRPSGTRLDEQFF. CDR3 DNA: TGTGCCACCAGCTCTCGACCATCCGGGACTAGGTTGGATGAGCAGTTCTTC.

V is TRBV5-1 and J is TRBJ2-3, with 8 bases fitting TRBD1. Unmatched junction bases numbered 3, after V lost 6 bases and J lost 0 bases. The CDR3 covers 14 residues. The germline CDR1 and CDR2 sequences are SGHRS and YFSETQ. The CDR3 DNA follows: TGCGCCAGCACCACAGGGGGGAGCACAGATACGCAGTATTTT. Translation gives CASTTGGSTDTQYF.

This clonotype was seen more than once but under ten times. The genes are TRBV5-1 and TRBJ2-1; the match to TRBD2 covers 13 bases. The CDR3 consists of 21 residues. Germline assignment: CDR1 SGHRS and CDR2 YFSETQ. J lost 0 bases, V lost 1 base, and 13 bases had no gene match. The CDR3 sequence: CASSLPATSGGTRSSYNEQFF. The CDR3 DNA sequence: TGCGCCAGCAGCTTGCCTGCGACTAGCGGGGGGACCAGGAGCTCCTACAATGAGCAGTTCTTC.

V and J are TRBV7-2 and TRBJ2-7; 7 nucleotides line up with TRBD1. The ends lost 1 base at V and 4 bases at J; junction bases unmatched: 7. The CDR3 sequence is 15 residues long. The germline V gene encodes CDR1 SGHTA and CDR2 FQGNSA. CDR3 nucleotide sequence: TGTGCCAGCAGCTTAGAGGGGGCCAAGGCTTACGAGCAGTACTTC. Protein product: CASSLEGAKAYEQYF.